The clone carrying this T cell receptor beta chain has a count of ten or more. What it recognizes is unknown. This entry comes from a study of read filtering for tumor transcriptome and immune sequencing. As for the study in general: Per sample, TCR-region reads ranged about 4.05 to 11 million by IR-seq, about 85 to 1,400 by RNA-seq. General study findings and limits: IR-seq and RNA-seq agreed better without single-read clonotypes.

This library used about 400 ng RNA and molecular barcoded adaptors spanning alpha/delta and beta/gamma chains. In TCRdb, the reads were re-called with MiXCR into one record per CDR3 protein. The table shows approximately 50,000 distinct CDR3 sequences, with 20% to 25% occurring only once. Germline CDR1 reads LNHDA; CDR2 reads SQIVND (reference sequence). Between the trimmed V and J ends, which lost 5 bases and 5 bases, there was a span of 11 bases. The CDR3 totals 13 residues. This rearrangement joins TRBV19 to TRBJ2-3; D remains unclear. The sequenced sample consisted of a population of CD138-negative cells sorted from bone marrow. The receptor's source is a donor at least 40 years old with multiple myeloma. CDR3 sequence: CASSQGRLDTQYF. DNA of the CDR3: TGTGCCAGTAGTCAAGGACGATTAGATACGCAGTATTTT.